This T cell receptor beta chain was recorded in a study of shared clonotypes between healthy human individuals. Study conclusions and caveats: Blood alone was sampled, and tissue repertoires likely differ.

This table comes from immunoSEQ multiplex PCR, and its TCRdb copy is limited to in-frame clones, with some not included. This table has about 2.5 million clones, 85% to 95% appearing once. On this clone itself: The target antigen is unknown.

The CDR3 contains 15 residues. V was shortened by 0 bases and J by 3 bases, with 9 bases between the two germline ends. Germline CDR1 reads MNHEY; CDR2 reads SMNVEV (reference sequence). Sequenced material: naive CD4+ T cells from PBMCs. Subset: CD45RA+ positively selected. The genes are TRBV27 and TRBJ1-5; no clear D gene. The sequence was collected from a man younger than 35 in good health. Some clones in this sample may be carry-over from other donors' samples. CDR3: CASSLSPTVNQPQHF. The CDR3 DNA is TGTGCCAGCAGTTTATCGCCCACAGTCAATCAGCCCCAGCATTTT.